These 28 T cell receptor beta chains were all obtained from the same sample, sequenced in a study of blood T cell repertoires in COVID-19. Sequenced by immunoSEQ multiplex PCR; TCRdb stores in-frame clones only, minus some. The table shows approximately 150,000 clones, with just under 90% occurring only once. The sample taken for sequencing was peripheral blood. Receptor source: a woman aged 45 to 65 with active or convalescent COVID-19.

The chain links TRBV30 to TRBJ1-1, with D maybe TRBD1 (6 bases). The V end lost 3 bases, the J end lost 0 bases, and 11 bases lay between the germline ends. The CDR3 runs 14 residues. Germline V lookup: CDR1 GTSNPN, CDR2 SVGIG (reference sequence). Here the CDR3 DNA reads TGTGCCTGGAGGAGGGGGTTCATGAACACTGAAGCTTTCTTT. This translates into CAWRRGFMNTEAFF.

This clone came up once. The chain uses TRBV5-1 and TRBJ1-2, with 7 bases that match TRBD1. Germline V gene lookup returns CDR1 SGHRS and CDR2 YFSETQ. V dropped 0 bases and J dropped 1; count of bases not matched to a gene: 3. This CDR3 contains 15 residues. The CDR3: CASSLAAGGNYGYTF. As DNA, the CDR3 is TGCGCCAGCAGCTTGGCGGCAGGGGGTAACTATGGCTACACCTTC.

The chain combines TRBV7-2 with TRBJ2-3; possibly TRBD2 for D (6 bases). The CDR3 covers 14 residues. Trimming pared 5 bases from V and 9 bases from J, leaving 18 bases between. CDR1 SGHTA and CDR2 FQGNSA come from the germline V gene. The CDR3 bases are TGTGCCAGCAGCCCCAGCCCGGGACTCCAGACGCAGTATTTT. It is translated as CASSPSPGLQTQYF. Complete variable domain (other parts from reference TRBV7-2 and TRBJ2-3): GAGVSQSPSNKVTEKGKDVELRCDPISGHTALYWYRQSLGQGLEFLIYFQGNSAPDKSGLPSDRFSAERTGGSVSTLTIQRTQQEDSAVYLCASSPSPGLQTQYFGPGTRLTVL.

This chain connects TRBV7-9 to TRBJ1-1; 9 bases align to TRBD1. Germline values: CDR1 SEHNR, CDR2 FQNEAQ (reference sequence). This CDR3 region has 14 residues. The V and J ends lost 5 bases and 7 bases, in that order; junction bases with no gene match: 8. CDR3 nucleotide sequence: TGTGCCAGCAGCGCCGCGGGACAGGGTCATGAAGCTTTCTTT. Amino acids: CASSAAGQGHEAFF.

The chain is built from TRBV10-3 and TRBJ2-2, with 8 bases identical to TRBD2. V shed 8 bases, J shed 0 bases, and the junction held 11 bases outside the gene matches. This CDR3 is 17 amino acids long. The germline CDR1 and CDR2 sequences are ENHRY and SYGVKD. The CDR3 DNA sequence: TGTGCCATCCTTGGGGGGCTAGCGGGCCCGAACACCGGGGAGCTGTTTTTT. Residues: CAILGGLAGPNTGELFF.

CDR3 coding DNA: TGTGCCAGCAGTGAAACAGGGGGGAATGAAAAACTGTTTTTT. Translated: CASSETGGNEKLFF. The J gene is TRBJ1-4, the V gene TRBV2; 8 nucleotides match TRBD1. This CDR3 region has 14 residues. Germline V gene data show CDR1 as SNHLY and CDR2 as FYNNEI. J gave up 5 bases and V 2 bases, and 1 base lay outside the gene matches.

This chain uses TRBV2 with TRBJ1-4, with 7 bases that match TRBD1. CDR1 and CDR2 from the germline V gene are SNHLY and FYNNEI. This CDR3 comprises 18 residues. V was pared by 6 bases and J by 7 bases, with 20 bases of the junction left unmatched. In DNA, the CDR3 is TGTGCCAGCAGGACAAAGGGTGGGGTAAGGACAGGAAGTGAAAAACTGTTTTTT. Its protein product is CASRTKGGVRTGSEKLFF.

V usage is TRBV18 and J usage is TRBJ1-2; D perhaps matches TRBD1 (6 bases). The V and J ends lost 6 bases and 8 bases respectively, with 19 bases between them. This CDR3 is 14 amino acids long. CDR1 and CDR2 (germline): KGHSH, LQKENI. CDR3 bases: TGTGCCAGCTCCCCGGGACACGGGATTGAGGGCTACACCTTC. Its protein product is CASSPGHGIEGYTF.

The chain joins TRBV27 to TRBJ1-1; D is unclear. CDR1 and CDR2 from the germline V gene are MNHEY and SMNVEV (reference sequence). V was cut by 3 bases and J by 3 bases, with 14 bases left in between. This CDR3 region has 15 residues. The CDR3 reads CASSFARGSDTEAFF. CDR3 DNA sequence: TGTGCCAGCAGTTTCGCGCGAGGGTCGGACACTGAAGCTTTCTTT.

The rearrangement uses TRBV19 and TRBJ1-1; unclear D gene. The V and J ends lost 3 bases and 1 base respectively, with 6 bases between them. The CDR3 covers 13 residues. Looked up from germline, CDR1 is LNHDA and CDR2 is SQIVND (reference sequence). CDR3: CASSISGNTEAFF. Written as DNA, the CDR3 is TGTGCCAGTAGTATTTCCGGGAACACTGAAGCTTTCTTT.

This clone was seen once. The gene calls are TRBV6-2 or TRBV6-3 and TRBJ1-1; possibly TRBD1 for D (5 bases). Germline CDR1 reads MNHEY; CDR2 reads SVGEGT. V lost 2 bases and J 3 bases, leaving 7 bases between the germline ends. The CDR3 is made up of 13 amino acids. The CDR3 coding sequence is TGTGCCAGCAGTTACGGACAATACACTGAAGCTTTCTTT. Protein: CASSYGQYTEAFF.

V usage is TRBV11-2 and J usage is TRBJ2-1; possible D gene TRBD1, 6 bases. CDR1 is SGHAT, CDR2 FQNNGV, per germline. V was cut by 0 bases and J by 5 bases, with 11 bases left in between. The CDR3 consists of 15 residues. The CDR3 sequence is CASSLDTGSHNEQFF. The CDR3 nucleotides read TGTGCCAGCAGCTTAGACACAGGGTCCCACAATGAGCAGTTCTTC. Variable domain in full (rest from reference TRBV11-2 and TRBJ2-1): EAGVAQSPRYKIIEKRQSVAFWCNPISGHATLYWYQQILGQGPKLLIQFQNNGVVDDSQLPKDRFSAERLKGVDSTLKIQPAKLEDSAVYLCASSLDTGSHNEQFFGPGTRLTVL.

With respect to this clone: A read error is likely, as this CDR3 ends without the conserved phenylalanine or tryptophan. Because the CDR3's place on the DNA is in doubt, the DNA is left out and the CDR3 is given as listed by TCRdb. This chain uses TRBV18 with TRBJ1-2; TRBD1 was called by the table and not checked on the DNA. The CDR3 length equals 11 residues, ends included. The germline gives CDR1 KGHSH, CDR2 LQKENI. CDR3 loop: CASSPRDREYL.

The chain uses TRBV30 and TRBJ1-2; D unclear. With 0 bases removed from V and 8 bases from J, the gap between germline ends came to 13 bases. The germline V gene encodes CDR1 GTSNPN and CDR2 SVGIG (reference sequence). This CDR3 is built from 13 residues. The CDR3 region is CAWSVLGGKGYTF. CDR3 sequence (DNA): TGTGCCTGGAGTGTACTGGGCGGGAAAGGCTACACCTTC. Together with reference TRBV30 and TRBJ1-2, the CDR3 gives the full variable domain: SQTIHQWPATLVQPVGSPLSLECTVEGTSNPNLYWYRQAAGRGLQLLFYSVGIGQISSEVPQNLSASRPQDRQFILSSKKLLLSDSGFYLCAWSVLGGKGYTFGSGTRLTVV.

This sequence joins TRBV7-8 and TRBJ2-7; 7 bases are shared with TRBD1. Germline-derived CDR1 and CDR2 are SGHVS and FQNEAQ. This CDR3 contains 14 residues. V lost 1 base and J lost 5; bases outside the gene matches: 5. The CDR3 is CASSLVDRANEQYF. The CDR3 DNA follows: TGTGCCAGCAGCTTAGTCGACAGGGCTAACGAGCAGTACTTC.

The rearrangement joins TRBV5-1 to TRBJ2-1; D gene unclear. CDR1 SGHRS and CDR2 YFSETQ come from the germline V gene. This CDR3 has 12 residues. Trimming pared 1 base from V and 7 bases from J, leaving 6 bases between. CDR3 sequence reads: CASSLIYNEQFF. DNA of the CDR3: TGCGCCAGCAGCTTGATTTATAATGAGCAGTTCTTC.

J is TRBJ2-1 and V is TRBV27, with TRBD2 identical over 10 bases. V trimming: 6 bases; J trimming: 5 bases; junction bases outside the gene matches: 10. Germline CDR1 MNHEY, CDR2 SMNVEV (reference sequence). This CDR3 is built from 16 residues. The CDR3 sequence: CASRPAGGAFNNEQFF. The DNA of the CDR3 is TGTGCCAGCAGGCCAGCGGGAGGGGCATTCAACAATGAGCAGTTCTTC.

The J gene is TRBJ2-7, the V gene TRBV27; TRBD2 aligns across 8 bases. V trimming: 5 bases; J trimming: 4 bases; junction bases outside the gene matches: 4. CDR1 MNHEY and CDR2 SMNVEV come from the germline V gene (reference sequence). The CDR3 consists of 13 residues. The CDR3 is CASSSGSGYEQYF. The CDR3 DNA reads TGTGCCAGCAGTAGCGGGAGTGGTTACGAGCAGTACTTC.

The chain joins TRBV5-1 to TRBJ2-1; 10 bases line up with TRBD1. The germline gives CDR1 SGHRS, CDR2 YFSETQ. Germline trimming cut 0 bases from V and 2 bases from J; bases unmatched to any gene: 2. CDR3 length equals 16 residues. The CDR3 bases are TGCGCCAGCAGCTTGGGGGACAGGGGAGCCTACAATGAGCAGTTCTTC. Encoded protein: CASSLGDRGAYNEQFF.

J is TRBJ1-5 and V is TRBV18; no clear D gene. The CDR3 runs to 16 residues. The germline CDR1 and CDR2 sequences are KGHSH and LQKENI. V shed 3 bases and J shed 1 base, with 13 bases lying between them. The CDR3 loop reads CASSPQAVTSNQPQHF. For the CDR3, the DNA is TGTGCCAGCTCACCTCAGGCCGTAACGAGCAATCAGCCCCAGCATTTT.

The V call is TRBV3-1 (or the pseudogene TRBV3-2), the J call TRBJ2-6; D perhaps matches TRBD1 (5 bases). V shed 1 base and J shed 0 bases, with 10 bases lying between them. From germline, CDR1 is LGHDT and CDR2 YNNKEL (reference sequence). The CDR3 runs 17 residues. The CDR3: CASSQVDSYSGANVLTF. Here the CDR3 DNA reads TGTGCCAGCAGCCAAGTCGACAGCTACTCTGGGGCCAACGTCCTGACTTTC.

This clone appeared a single time. The chain carries TRBV7-2 and TRBJ1-2, with 9 bases identical to TRBD1. This CDR3 comprises 14 residues. CDR1 is SGHTA and CDR2 is FQGNSA in the germline V gene. The ends lost 5 bases at V and 4 bases at J; junction bases unmatched: 5. For the CDR3, the DNA is TGTGCCAGCAGCGGGACAGGGATAGGCTATGGCTACACCTTC. It is translated as CASSGTGIGYGYTF. The entire variable domain, with the rest obtained from reference TRBV7-2 and TRBJ1-2, is as follows: GAGVSQSPSNKVTEKGKDVELRCDPISGHTALYWYRQSLGQGLEFLIYFQGNSAPDKSGLPSDRFSAERTGGSVSTLTIQRTQQEDSAVYLCASSGTGIGYGYTFGSGTRLTVV.

This chain joins TRBV5-4 and TRBJ2-3, with 8 bases aligning to TRBD1. This CDR3 contains 14 residues. The ends lost 4 bases at V and 4 bases at J; junction bases unmatched: 5. Germline CDR1 and CDR2: SGHNT and YYREEE (reference sequence). DNA for the CDR3: TGTGCCAGCAGCGATGGACAGGGTTCAGATACGCAGTATTTT. It specifies CASSDGQGSDTQYF.

The chain recombines TRBV7-2 with TRBJ1-2, with D tentatively TRBD1 (5 bases). The CDR3 contains 15 residues. V was cut by 5 bases and J by 3 bases, with 16 bases left in between. Looked up from germline, CDR1 is SGHTA and CDR2 is FQGNSA. CDR3 DNA: TGTGCCAGCAGCCCTAGAGTCGACAGCTACTATGGCTACACCTTC. Amino acids: CASSPRVDSYYGYTF.

The V call is TRBV2, the J call TRBJ1-1; possible D gene TRBD1, 5 bases. The germline V gene has CDR1 SNHLY and CDR2 FYNNEI. Trimming pared 3 bases from V and 3 bases from J, leaving 17 bases between. This CDR3 region has 16 residues. The CDR3 nucleotides are TGTGCCAGCAGTGATAGCTTAGGAGGAGGGGACACTGAAGCTTTCTTT. Encoded protein: CASSDSLGGGDTEAFF.

This clone occurred a few times. The chain joins TRBV6-2 or TRBV6-3 to TRBJ2-7, with D perhaps matching TRBD2 (5 bases). The CDR3 has 14 amino acids. The ends were cut back, 5 bases at V and 1 base at J, with 12 bases in the middle. The V gene's germline CDR1 is MNHEY and CDR2 SVGEGT. The CDR3 sequence: CASSAGWSSYEQYF. CDR3 nucleotides: TGTGCCAGCAGTGCGGGTTGGAGTTCCTACGAGCAGTACTTC.

With respect to this clone: Other DNA sequences of this sample code for an identical CDR3. This chain connects TRBV14 to TRBJ1-2; D is unresolved. The CDR3 runs to 13 residues. V lost 1 base and J 2 bases, leaving 5 bases between the germline ends. Germline assignment: CDR1 SGHDN and CDR2 FVKESK. CDR3 sequence (DNA): TGTGCCAGCAGCCAAGGACAAAACTATGGCTACACCTTC. Protein product: CASSQGQNYGYTF.

The genes are TRBV11-1 and TRBJ2-7; 7 bases are shared with TRBD2. J was trimmed by 0 bases and V by 4 bases; bases with no gene match: 6. Germline V gives CDR1 SGHAT, CDR2 FQDESV (reference sequence). The CDR3 loop spans 15 amino acids. The CDR3 region is CASSSGGLSSYEQYF. CDR3 DNA sequence: TGTGCCAGCAGCTCGGGGGGATTAAGCTCCTACGAGCAGTACTTC.